This T cell receptor beta chain was recovered during a study of vaccination effects on CD4 cells after COVID-19. Scientists isolated CD4+ T cells after an approximately 10-day culture period ended. A word on this clone: Its antigen is unknown.

This CDR3 is built from 11 residues. Germline V gives CDR1 LNHDA, CDR2 SQIVND (reference sequence). V gave up 7 bases and J gave up 8 bases, with 9 bases separating them. The repertoire was sequenced with immunoSEQ multiplex PCR; TCRdb's copy has only in-frame clones and lacks some. The sample has over 45,000 clones; around 67% are singletons. This chain links TRBV19 with TRBJ2-1, with D perhaps TRBD1 (6 bases). The TCR comes from a human donor who received a COVID-19 vaccine. Sequenced here: CD4+ T cells from PBMCs cultured without peptide, sampled before COVID-19 vaccination. The CDR3: CASNEGDEQFF. The CDR3, as DNA: TGTGCCAGTAATGAGGGGGATGAGCAGTTCTTC.